This T cell receptor (beta chain) was identified in a study of Graves' ophthalmopathy and Graves' hyperthyroidism. Study in general: Peripheral blood was collected at initial diagnosis, before any treatment.

Exclusion criteria comprised other autoimmune diseases, uncontrolled infections, pregnancy or lactation in patients. The diagnostic workup employed clinical symptoms, serum thyroxine, TRAb, thyroid ultrasound and orbital computed tomography. From fresh peripheral blood, roughly 11 ml in volume, the PBMCs were obtained. The CDR3 length is 15 residues. V lost 0 bases and J 1 base, leaving 10 bases between the germline ends. Amplification of TCR beta CDR3 regions used RNA transcripts. Investigators did first-round RT-PCR with HTBI primers, then second-round multiplex PCR. Each CDR3 protein gets one entry after TCRdb re-called the multiplex PCR reads with MiXCR. The sample includes some 520,000 distinct CDR3 sequences, approximately 15% of them seen just once. This clonotype was seen ten or more times.

The gene calls are TRBV12-3 or TRBV12-4 and TRBJ2-7; possibly TRBD1 for D (5 bases). Sequencing input: blood. The origin of this receptor is a woman younger than 45 with Graves' ophthalmopathy. The CDR3 region is CASSLAMTESYEQYF. The CDR3 region has the DNA TGTGCCAGCAGTTTAGCGATGACAGAGTCCTACGAGCAGTACTTC.